This paragraph covers one T cell receptor (beta chain) sequence. Its specificity is unknown. A junction end diverges from the germline sequence, so it may reflect a read error. This specimen comes from a study of T cell responses to AZD1222 COVID-19 vaccine. Study-wide results and caveats: Clonal diversity may have been underestimated in mostly white British donors. Unmutated variant regions are reportedly targeted by nearly half of spike-specific TCRs. Increases in Spike-specific TCR breadth and depth were seen after two AZD1222 doses.

Timing groups of about 4 and about 12 weeks for second doses were pooled. Germline values: CDR1 LGHDT, CDR2 YNNKEL (reference sequence). CDR3 size: 16 residues. Sequencing was performed with immunoSEQ multiplex PCR; in TCRdb, only in-frame clones are kept and a portion is missing. This table holds over 150,000 clones, over 75% found once. This TCR derives from an adult who received the AZD1222 COVID-19 vaccine. The V and J genes are TRBV3-1 (or the pseudogene TRBV3-2) and TRBJ1-1, with 8 bases fitting TRBD1. This specimen was peripheral blood, taken 28 days after the second AZD1222 dose. The CDR3 region has the DNA TGTGCCAGCACCCAAGGGACAGGTTGGACCTACACTGAAGCTTTCTTT. This translates into CASTQGTGWTYTEAFF.